Listed here are 25 T cell receptor beta chains from one sample, sequenced in a study of T cell responses to AZD1222 COVID-19 vaccine. TCRdb's copy holds only in-frame clones and misses some; the assay was immunoSEQ multiplex PCR. The table shows about 76,000 clones, with approximately 80% occurring only once. This sample comprised peripheral blood, obtained 28 days after the second dose of the MenACWY control vaccine. These receptors were obtained from an adult who received the MenACWY meningococcal vaccine as a control.

The chain recombines TRBV12-3 or TRBV12-4 with TRBJ2-7; 8 positions match TRBD1. The CDR3 is 13 residues long. Trimming cost V 6 bases and J 9 bases; bases outside gene matches: 10. CDR3 in amino acids: CASSLGQGQVQYF. The CDR3 region has the DNA TGTGCCAGCAGCCTTGGACAGGGTCAGGTGCAGTACTTC.

The CDR3 DNA reads TGTGCCATACGGACAGGAGGAATAGAGACCCAGTACTTC. It yields the protein CAIRTGGIETQYF. V usage is TRBV28 and J usage is TRBJ2-5; 7 nucleotides match TRBD1. V gave up 10 bases and J gave up 4 bases; unmatched junction bases: 9. Germline-derived CDR1 and CDR2 are MDHEN and SYDVKM. The CDR3 sequence is 13 residues long.

The genes are TRBV7-2 and TRBJ2-1, with 10 bases lining up with TRBD1. Unmatched junction bases numbered 6, after V lost 4 bases and J lost 6 bases. This CDR3 has 15 amino acids. Per germline, CDR1 SGHTA and CDR2 FQGNSA. The CDR3 is CASSSRTGGANEQFF. CDR3 DNA sequence: TGTGCCAGCAGCTCCCGGACAGGGGGTGCCAATGAGCAGTTCTTC.

The chain joins TRBV5-1 to TRBJ1-4; 9 bases align to TRBD1. The CDR3 is made up of 17 amino acids. V lost 0 bases to trimming and J lost 5 bases; unmatched junction nucleotides: 8. Germline values: CDR1 SGHRS, CDR2 YFSETQ. CDR3 sequence reads: CASSLVPQGALNEKLFF. CDR3 in DNA: TGCGCCAGCAGCTTGGTCCCACAGGGGGCTCTGAATGAAAAACTGTTTTTT.

The chain is built from TRBV6-2 or TRBV6-3 and TRBJ2-1; the D is unclear. Germline CDR1 reads MNHEY; CDR2 reads SVGEGT. The length of the CDR3 is 12 residues. The ends were cut back, 4 bases at V and 10 bases at J, with 11 bases in the middle. The CDR3 loop reads CASSSSSGEQFF. In DNA form, the CDR3 reads TGTGCCAGCAGTTCCTCGTCGGGCGAGCAGTTCTTC.

The V gene is TRBV29-1, the J gene TRBJ2-1; TRBD1 is a possible D gene (5 bases). CDR1 is SQVTM, CDR2 ANQGSEA, per germline. V lost 7 bases and J lost 6, with 13 bases in between. The CDR3 length is 12 residues. CDR3 nucleotide sequence: TGCAGCGGGTCCCCAGGGCCCAATGAGCAGTTCTTC. Protein product: CSGSPGPNEQFF.

Notes on this clone: One end of the junction does not line up with germline, which may come from a read error. The chain employs TRBV2 and TRBJ1-4; D remains ambiguous. Germline V gives CDR1 SNHLY, CDR2 FYNNEI. The CDR3 has 15 residues. The CDR3 nucleotides read TGTGCCAGCAGAGAAGTCGGGGTGTCTAATGAAAAACTGTTTTTT. This sequence encodes CASREVGVSNEKLFF. The complete variable domain, with remaining parts taken from reference TRBV2 and TRBJ1-4, reads EPEVTQTPSHQVTQMGQEVILRCVPISNHLYFYWYRQILGQKVEFLVSFYNNEISEKSEIFDDQFSVERPDGSNFTLKIRSTKLEDSAMYFCASREVGVSNEKLFFGSGTQLSVL.

The rearrangement links TRBV28 to TRBJ2-6; D might be TRBD2 (5 bases). V shed 6 bases and J shed 0 bases, with 18 bases lying between them. Looked up from germline, CDR1 is MDHEN and CDR2 is SYDVKM. This CDR3 has 18 residues. The CDR3 nucleotides are TGTGCCAGCAGCTTCTATTACCGGGATCACTCTGGGGCCAACGTCCTGACTTTC. This sequence encodes CASSFYYRDHSGANVLTF.

This chain links TRBV19 with TRBJ2-7; TRBD2 matches at 13 bases. The CDR3 is made up of 13 amino acids. CDR1 and CDR2 (germline): LNHDA, SQIVND (reference sequence). V gave up 3 bases and J gave up 9 bases; unmatched junction bases: 2. Here the CDR3 DNA reads TGTGCCAGTAGTATGGGGACTAGCGGGATGCAGTACTTC. Residues: CASSMGTSGMQYF.

The CDR3 is CASSLGLAGGQETQYF. For the CDR3, the DNA is TGTGCCAGCAGCTTAGGGCTAGCGGGGGGGCAAGAGACCCAGTACTTC. The genes are TRBV7-2 and TRBJ2-5; 12 bases align to TRBD2. The germline V gene encodes CDR1 SGHTA and CDR2 FQGNSA. CDR3 length: 16 amino acids. The V and J ends lost 1 base and 2 bases, in that order; junction bases with no gene match: 2.

In this sample, this clone turned up once. This rearrangement joins TRBV2 to TRBJ1-5; D is uncertain. The ends were cut back, 7 bases at V and 4 bases at J, with 14 bases in the middle. The CDR3 runs 14 residues. Germline CDR1 is SNHLY and CDR2 is FYNNEI. CDR3: CASTELPRNQPQHF. The CDR3 bases are TGTGCCAGCACAGAGCTACCCCGGAATCAGCCCCAGCATTTT. The full variable domain, completed using reference TRBV2 and TRBJ1-5, is EPEVTQTPSHQVTQMGQEVILRCVPISNHLYFYWYRQILGQKVEFLVSFYNNEISEKSEIFDDQFSVERPDGSNFTLKIRSTKLEDSAMYFCASTELPRNQPQHFGDGTRLSIL.

This chain uses TRBV30 with TRBJ1-1; no clear D. V lost 3 bases and J 1 base, leaving 9 bases between the germline ends. Germline values: CDR1 GTSNPN, CDR2 SVGIG (reference sequence). CDR3 size: 13 residues. CDR3: CAWRVGWNTEAFF. CDR3 DNA: TGTGCCTGGAGGGTTGGGTGGAACACTGAAGCTTTCTTT.

The V gene is TRBV30, the J gene TRBJ1-4, with 7 nucleotides matching TRBD1. Germline V gives CDR1 GTSNPN, CDR2 SVGIG (reference sequence). The CDR3 is made up of 14 amino acids. V was pared by 2 bases and J by 8 bases, with 8 bases of the junction left unmatched. CDR3 nucleotides: TGTGCCTGGAGTCCGGGACAGAGCGGGGAAAAACTGTTTTTT. Its protein is CAWSPGQSGEKLFF.

The rearrangement uses TRBV7-3 and TRBJ1-5; D gene uncertain. V shed 5 bases and J shed 3 bases, with 8 bases lying between them. This CDR3 has 13 amino acids. From germline, CDR1 is SGHTA and CDR2 FQGTGA. The CDR3 DNA is TGTGCCAGCAGCCTAAGCGCCAATCAGCCCCAGCATTTT. This encodes CASSLSANQPQHF.

As DNA, the CDR3 is TGTGCCAGCAGTGAACTCAGGGGAGCTTATGGCTACACCTTC. Its protein is CASSELRGAYGYTF. V is TRBV6-1 and J is TRBJ1-2; perhaps TRBD1 as D (6 bases). The V gene's germline CDR1 is MNHNS and CDR2 SASEGT. Between the trimmed V and J ends, which lost 2 bases and 5 bases, there was a span of 12 bases. This CDR3 region has 14 residues.

This chain uses TRBV11-2 with TRBJ2-7; 9 bases agree with TRBD1. V shed 4 bases and J 6 bases; nucleotides not matched to a gene: 10. The CDR3 has 15 amino acids. Germline V gene lookup returns CDR1 SGHAT and CDR2 FQNNGV. For the CDR3, the DNA is TGTGCCAGCAGCTCCATCGCCGGGACAGGGCCCGAGCAGTACTTC. As protein: CASSSIAGTGPEQYF.

This clone was detected only a few times. V gene TRBV11-2 combines with J gene TRBJ2-3, with D tentatively TRBD1 (6 bases). From germline, CDR1 is SGHAT and CDR2 FQNNGV. The CDR3 is made up of 16 amino acids. V lost 5 bases to trimming and J lost 8 bases, with 23 bases between them. CDR3 region: CASSPISTGLRGTQYF. CDR3 DNA sequence: TGTGCCAGCAGCCCCATCTCGACAGGCCTCCGGGGTACGCAGTATTTT.

V is TRBV6-1 and J is TRBJ2-5; 13 nucleotides line up with TRBD2. In germline, CDR1 is MNHNS, CDR2 SASEGT. V shed 1 base, J shed 0 bases, and the junction held 8 bases outside the gene matches. The CDR3 is 19 residues long. As DNA, the CDR3 is TGTGCCAGCAGTGAAGGTCGACTAGCGGGGGGCGGGTACCAAGAGACCCAGTACTTC. Translation: CASSEGRLAGGGYQETQYF.

The rearrangement links TRBV15 to TRBJ1-4; D is unresolved. The length of the CDR3 is 13 residues. The germline V gene encodes CDR1 LNHNV and CDR2 YYDKDF (reference sequence). V lost 0 bases and J lost 7, with 6 bases in between. CDR3 bases: TGTGCCACCAGCAGAGATCCGGGTGAAAAACTGTTTTTT. Translated: CATSRDPGEKLFF.

The rearrangement links TRBV5-1 to TRBJ1-1; TRBD1 might be the D (5 bases). The germline gives CDR1 SGHRS, CDR2 YFSETQ. The CDR3 covers 13 residues. Trimming took 4 bases from V and 3 from J, leaving 10 bases between them. CDR3 sequence reads: CASSTDIDTEAFF. In DNA, the CDR3 is TGCGCCAGCAGCACGGACATAGACACTGAAGCTTTCTTT.

The chain uses TRBV24-1 and TRBJ2-3, with 10 bases lining up with TRBD1. V was clipped by 1 base and J by 12 bases; unmatched bases: 12. Germline values: CDR1 KGHDR, CDR2 SFDVKD. The CDR3 loop spans 16 amino acids. The CDR3 spells CATSDFTGTGAGGQYF. The CDR3 DNA is TGTGCCACCAGTGATTTCACCGGGACAGGGGCTGGGGGACAGTATTTT.

This clone was seen just once. The chain couples TRBV5-1 to TRBJ1-1, with D perhaps matching TRBD1 (5 bases). This CDR3 is built from 13 residues. In germline, CDR1 is SGHRS, CDR2 YFSETQ. Between the trimmed V and J ends, which lost 0 bases and 7 bases, there was a span of 10 bases. CDR3 in amino acids: CASSLAGGNEAFF. In nucleotides, the CDR3 is TGCGCCAGCAGCTTGGCCGGGGGAAATGAAGCTTTCTTT.

This clone was picked up a small number of times. V is TRBV3-1 (or the pseudogene TRBV3-2) and J is TRBJ2-2; 8 positions match TRBD1. Germline V gene lookup returns CDR1 LGHDT and CDR2 YNNKEL (reference sequence). J gave up 4 bases and V 8 bases, and 12 bases lay outside the gene matches. The CDR3 totals 16 residues. The CDR3 DNA reads TGTGCCAGCCACTTCAACGGGACAGGTGTCACCGGGGAGCTGTTTTTT. Its protein is CASHFNGTGVTGELFF.

The chain is built from TRBV4-3 and TRBJ1-6, with D possibly being TRBD1 (5 bases). This CDR3 has 18 residues. In germline, CDR1 is LGHNA, CDR2 YSLEER. V lost 1 base and J 9 bases, leaving 22 bases between the germline ends. The CDR3 region is CASSQGYGNRGRISPLHF. CDR3 in DNA: TGCGCCAGCAGCCAAGGTTATGGTAATAGGGGTAGGATTTCACCCCTCCACTTT.

This chain links TRBV7-2 with TRBJ1-2; no clear D gene. Trimming left V 1 base short and J 8 bases short, with 14 bases between. The V gene's germline CDR1 is SGHTA and CDR2 FQGNSA. The CDR3 length is 14 residues. This CDR3 is CASSLVGFPEGYTF. CDR3 bases: TGTGCCAGCAGCTTAGTGGGTTTCCCAGAAGGCTACACCTTC. Combining the CDR3 with reference TRBV7-2 and TRBJ1-2 gives the whole variable domain GAGVSQSPSNKVTEKGKDVELRCDPISGHTALYWYRQSLGQGLEFLIYFQGNSAPDKSGLPSDRFSAERTGGSVSTLTIQRTQQEDSAVYLCASSLVGFPEGYTFGSGTRLTVV.